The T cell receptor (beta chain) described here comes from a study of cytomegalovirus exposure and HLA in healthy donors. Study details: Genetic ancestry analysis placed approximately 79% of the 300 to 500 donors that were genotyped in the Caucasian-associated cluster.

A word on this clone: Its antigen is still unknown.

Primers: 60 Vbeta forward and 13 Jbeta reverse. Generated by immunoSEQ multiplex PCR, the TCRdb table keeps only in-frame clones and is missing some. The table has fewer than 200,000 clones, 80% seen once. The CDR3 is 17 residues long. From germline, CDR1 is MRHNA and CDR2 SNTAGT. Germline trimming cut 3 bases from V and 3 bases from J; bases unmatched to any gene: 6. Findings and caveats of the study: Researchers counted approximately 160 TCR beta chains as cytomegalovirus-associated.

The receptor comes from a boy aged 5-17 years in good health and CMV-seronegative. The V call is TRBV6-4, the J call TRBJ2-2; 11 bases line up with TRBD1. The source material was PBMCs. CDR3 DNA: TGTGCCAGCAGTGATGGCAGGACAGGGGGCGACACCGGGGAGCTGTTTTTT. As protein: CASSDGRTGGDTGELFF.